A selection of T cell receptor beta chains follows, all from one sample in a study of PD-L1 blockade in urothelial cancer. Sequencing used immunoSEQ multiplex PCR; TCRdb keeps in-frame clones, though not all of them. The sample includes roughly 110,000 clones, more than 85% of them seen just once. The sample here was PBMCs, taken around atezolizumab (anti-PD-L1) treatment. The receptors originated from a man in his 60s with urothelial cancer. Each CDR3 is given with its conserved first and last residue. Fields, in order: D gene, V gene, J gene, clone size, CDR3 DNA, CDR3 protein. A D gene is named only where the DNA matches it firmly. Clone size is shown for a subset of rows, as once, few, many or a class of expanded clone.

>TRBD2|TRBV4-2|TRBJ2-5|-
TGTGCCAGCAGCCAAGAGACTAGCGGGGGGGGAGAGACCCAGTACTTC
CASSQETSGGGETQYF
>-|TRBV14|TRBJ2-2|-
TGTGCCAGCAGCTTCCAGCGACGCCCCGGGGAGCTGTTTTTT
CASSFQRRPGELFF
>-|TRBV28|TRBJ1-5|-
TGTGCCAGCAGTAGCGTTCAGCCCCAGCATTTT
CASSSVQPQHF
>-|TRBV10-1|TRBJ2-5|-
TGCGCCAGCAGTGAGTCAGGGGGTAGCGAGACCCAGTACTTC
CASSESGGSETQYF
>TRBD1|TRBV4-1|TRBJ1-4|-
TGCGCCAGCAGCCAAGATCACGGACAGGGATTTGTGGGGGAAAAACTGTTTTTT
CASSQDHGQGFVGEKLFF
>-|TRBV5-5|TRBJ2-7|-
TGTGCCAGCAGCCCCACGCTAGGGGGGACTACCTACGAGCAGTACTTC
CASSPTLGGTTYEQYF
>TRBD2|TRBV6-5|TRBJ2-2|-
TGTGCCAGCGGAAGACTAGCGGGGAAGGTCGGGGAGCTGTTTTTT
CASGRLAGKVGELFF
>-|TRBV6-1|TRBJ1-3|-
TGTGCCAGCAGGGAGGGAGTCACCATATATTTT
CASREGVTIYF
>TRBD1|TRBV7-3|TRBJ1-5|-
TGTGCCAGCACCGCAGAAGGGACAGGACCAAATCAGCCCCAGCATTTT
CASTAEGTGPNQPQHF
>TRBD1|TRBV28|TRBJ2-7|-
TGTGCCAGCAGTTCGACCGGGACAGGCCCCTACGAGCAGTACTTC
CASSSTGTGPYEQYF
>-|TRBV2|TRBJ1-2|-
TGTGCCAGCAGTAGGGTGCGGGGGCAAGGCTATGGCTACACCTTC
CASSRVRGQGYGYTF
>TRBD1|TRBV18|TRBJ1-1|-
TGTGCCAGCTCACCAGGAGGGGGCCCTGGTGGGGCTTTCTTT
CASSPGGGPGGAFF
>-|TRBV6-5|TRBJ2-7|-
TGTGCCAGCAGTTACTCAATGGGCGGGACCTACGAGCAGTACTTC
CASSYSMGGTYEQYF
>TRBD2|TRBV5-1|TRBJ2-2|once
TGCGCCAGCAGCCGGGCGGCGGGGGGAAACACCGGGGAGCTGTTTTTT
CASSRAAGGNTGELFF
>TRBD2|TRBV4-1|TRBJ2-5|-
TGCGCCAGCAGCCAGGGGACCGGGACTAGCGGCCAAGAGACCCAGTACTTC
CASSQGTGTSGQETQYF
>-|TRBV6-5|TRBJ1-5|-
TGTGCCAGCAGTTATAGAAGCAATCAGCCCCAGCATTTT
CASSYRSNQPQHF
>-|TRBV14|TRBJ1-4|-
TGTGCCAGCAATCAGGGGCCGAGGGAAAAACTGTTTTTT
CASNQGPREKLFF
>TRBD1|TRBV28|TRBJ1-1|-
TGTGCCAGCAGTTTACCATACAGGGGTACTGAAGCTTTCTTT
CASSLPYRGTEAFF
>-|TRBV6-1|TRBJ1-3|once
TGTGCCAGCAGTGAAAACACAAACTCTGGAAACACCATATATTTT
CASSENTNSGNTIYF
>TRBD1|TRBV5-4|TRBJ1-2|-
TGTGCCAGCAGCGCTCGGGACAGGACAGAGCACTATGGCTACACCTTC
CASSARDRTEHYGYTF
>-|TRBV4-3|TRBJ2-7|-
TGCGCCAGCAGCCAAGATGGCCACCATGTACGAGAGCAGTACTTC
CASSQDGHHVREQYF
>-|TRBV5-4|TRBJ2-5|once
TGTGCCAGCAGCTTGGGGCAGGTAGAGACCCAGTACTTC
CASSLGQVETQYF
>TRBD2|TRBV19|TRBJ2-1|-
TGTGCCAGTACAAGACTAGCGGGGGTCAACAATGAGCAGTTCTTC
CASTRLAGVNNEQFF
>TRBD1|TRBV14|TRBJ2-3|-
TGTGCCAGCAGCCAAGGCCCCATTGGACAGGGACGTCAGTATTTT
CASSQGPIGQGRQYF
>TRBD2|TRBV6-5|TRBJ2-7|-
TGTGCCAGCAACCTAGCGGGGGGATACGAGCAGTACTTC
CASNLAGGYEQYF
>-|TRBV7-8|TRBJ2-6|once
TGTGCCAGCAGCATAACAAGCTCTGGGGCCAACGTCCTGACTTTC
CASSITSSGANVLTF
>-|TRBV7-2|TRBJ1-2|-
TGTGCCAGCAGCTTAGAACATTATGGCTACACCTTC
CASSLEHYGYTF
>TRBD2|TRBV2|TRBJ2-5|-
TGTGCCAGCAGGACACTAGCGGGAGGTAAAGAGACCCAGTACTTC
CASRTLAGGKETQYF
>-|TRBV9|TRBJ2-2|-
TGTGCCAGCAGCGTCAGGGATTCCGGGGAGCTGTTTTTT
CASSVRDSGELFF
>TRBD2|TRBV5-4|TRBJ2-1|-
TGTGCCAGCAGCCGGACTAGCGACAATGAGCAGTTCTTC
CASSRTSDNEQFF
>-|TRBV27|TRBJ1-5|once
TGTGCCAGCAGACCCGCGGGAGGAAATCAGCCCCAGCATTTT
CASRPAGGNQPQHF
>-|TRBV19|TRBJ2-2|-
TGTGCCAGTATGCTCCGGGGTATTACCGGGGAGCTGTTTTTT
CASMLRGITGELFF
>TRBD1|TRBV4-3|TRBJ2-2|-
TGCGCCAGCAGCCAAGTTTTCACAGGGGGCGCAACCGGGGAGCTGTTTTTT
CASSQVFTGGATGELFF
>-|TRBV6-1|TRBJ2-1|-
TGTGCCAGCAGTGCCTACGGGAGCTCCTACAATGAGCAGTTCTTC
CASSAYGSSYNEQFF
>-|TRBV5-1|TRBJ2-6|-
TGCGCCAGCAGCTTGCCCCAGGGTGCGTCTGGGGCCAACGTCCTGACTTTC
CASSLPQGASGANVLTF
>-|TRBV30|TRBJ2-7|-
TGTGCCTGGAGTGTACATCGGGGAGTTCAGTACTTC
CAWSVHRGVQYF
>-|TRBV9|TRBJ1-1|-
TGTGCCAGCAGCGTAGGAATGACAGGATTGAACACTGAAGCTTTCTTT
CASSVGMTGLNTEAFF
>-|TRBV7-2|TRBJ2-6|-
TGTGCCAGCAGCTTAGGGGGGGGGCCTGGGGCCAACGTCCTGACTTTC
CASSLGGGPGANVLTF
>-|TRBV2|TRBJ1-1|-
TGTGCCAGCAGTGGGAACAGGGCCGATAACACTGAAGCTTTCTTT
CASSGNRADNTEAFF
>-|TRBV7-2|TRBJ1-2|-
TGTGCCAGCAGCTTAGAACAATGGGGGCAATATGGCTACACCTTC
CASSLEQWGQYGYTF
>-|TRBV4-3|TRBJ1-2|-
TGCGCCAGCAGCCAAGATGACGGCAGGGGCGCGGTCTATGGCTACACCTTC
CASSQDDGRGAVYGYTF
>-|TRBV7-8|TRBJ1-4|once
TGTGCCAGCAGCTTAGTGGCTCGAACTAATGAAAAACTGTTTTTT
CASSLVARTNEKLFF
>TRBD1|TRBV30|TRBJ1-5|-
TGTGCCTGGACCTCCCAAGGACAGGGTTATCAGCCCCAGCATTTT
CAWTSQGQGYQPQHF
>TRBD1|TRBV5-5|TRBJ1-2|-
TGTGCCAGCAGCTTGCAACCGGGACAGGGATATGGCTACACCTTC
CASSLQPGQGYGYTF
>TRBD1|TRBV5-4|TRBJ1-4|-
TGTGCCAGCAGCTCGGACAGGGGTGAGAAACTGTTTTTT
CASSSDRGEKLFF
>-|TRBV6-5|TRBJ2-7|-
TGTGCCAGCTCGCAGGGTCGATACGAGCAGTACTTC
CASSQGRYEQYF